This entry is about one T cell receptor beta chain. The data belong to a study of T cell responses to AZD1222 COVID-19 vaccine. Overall study: Pooling covered second doses at about 4 or about 12 weeks.

Sequenced by immunoSEQ multiplex PCR; TCRdb stores in-frame clones only, minus some. The data show around 83,000 clones, 92% seen once. V was trimmed by 0 bases and J by 5 bases, leaving 14 bases between them. CDR1 is MGHRA and CDR2 is YSYEKL in the germline V gene. This CDR3 has 15 amino acids. V and J are TRBV4-1 and TRBJ2-7, with a weak D call TRBD1 (5 bases). The clonotype was recovered from an adult in good health. The material sequenced was peripheral blood, taken on day 0 of AZD1222 vaccination. CDR3 coding DNA: TGCGCCAGCAGCCAAGATGGCAGGGCAAGTGACGAGCAGTACTTC. This encodes CASSQDGRASDEQYF.